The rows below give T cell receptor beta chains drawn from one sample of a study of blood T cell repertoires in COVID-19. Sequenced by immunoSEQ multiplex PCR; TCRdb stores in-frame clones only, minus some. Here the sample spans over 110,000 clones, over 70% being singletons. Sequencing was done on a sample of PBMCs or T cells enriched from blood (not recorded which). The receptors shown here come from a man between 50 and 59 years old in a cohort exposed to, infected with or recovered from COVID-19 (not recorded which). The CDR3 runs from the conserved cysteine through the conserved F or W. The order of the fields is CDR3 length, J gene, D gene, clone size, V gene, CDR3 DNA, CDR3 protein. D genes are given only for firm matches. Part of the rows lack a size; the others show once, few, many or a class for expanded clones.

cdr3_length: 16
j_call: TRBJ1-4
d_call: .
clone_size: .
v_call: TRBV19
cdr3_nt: TGTGCCAGTAGTATTGCTACAGGTGCCGATGGGGAAAAACTGTTTTTT
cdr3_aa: CASSIATGADGEKLFF

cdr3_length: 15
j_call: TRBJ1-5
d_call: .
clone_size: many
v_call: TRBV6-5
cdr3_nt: TGTGCCAGCATGGGACATCAAGATAGCAATCAGCCCCAGCATTTT
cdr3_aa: CASMGHQDSNQPQHF

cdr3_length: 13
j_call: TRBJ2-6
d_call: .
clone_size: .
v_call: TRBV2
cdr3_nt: TGTGCCAGCAAGAGCTCTGGGGCCAACGTCCTGACTTTC
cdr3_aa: CASKSSGANVLTF

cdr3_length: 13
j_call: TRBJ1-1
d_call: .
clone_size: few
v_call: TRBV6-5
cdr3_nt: TGTGCCAGCAGTTATGCGGTGAACACTGAAGCTTTCTTT
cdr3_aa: CASSYAVNTEAFF

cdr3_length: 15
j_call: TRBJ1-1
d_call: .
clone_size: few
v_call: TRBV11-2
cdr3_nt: TGTGCCAGCAGCCCGAGCATCGGACAGAACACTGAAGCTTTCTTT
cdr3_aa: CASSPSIGQNTEAFF

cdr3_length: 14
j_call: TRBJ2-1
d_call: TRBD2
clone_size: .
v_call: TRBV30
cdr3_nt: TGTGCCTGGAGTGTTGGTAGCGGGAGGGCTGAGCAGTTCTTC
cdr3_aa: CAWSVGSGRAEQFF

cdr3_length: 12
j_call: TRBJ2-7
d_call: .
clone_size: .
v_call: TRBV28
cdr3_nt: TGTGCCAGCAAGAGGGGGTTCTACGAGCAGTACTTC
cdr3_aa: CASKRGFYEQYF

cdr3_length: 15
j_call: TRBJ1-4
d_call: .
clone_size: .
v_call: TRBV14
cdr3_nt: TGTGCCAGCAGCGGTCTCAGGGGATATGACGAAAAACTGTTTTTT
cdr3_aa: CASSGLRGYDEKLFF

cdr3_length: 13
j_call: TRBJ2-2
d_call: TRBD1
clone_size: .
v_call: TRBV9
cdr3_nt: TGTGCCAGCAGCTGGACAGGGTCCGGGGAGCTGTTTTTT
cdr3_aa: CASSWTGSGELFF

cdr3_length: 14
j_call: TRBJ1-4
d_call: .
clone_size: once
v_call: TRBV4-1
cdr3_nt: TGCGCCAGTGAGAAGGGGCAGATAGGTGAAAAACTGTTTTTT
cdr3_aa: CASEKGQIGEKLFF

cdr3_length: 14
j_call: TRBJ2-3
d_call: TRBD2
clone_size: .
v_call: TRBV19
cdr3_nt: TGTGCCAGTAACGGGGGGGGCCCAGGGGATACGCAGTATTTT
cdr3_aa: CASNGGGPGDTQYF

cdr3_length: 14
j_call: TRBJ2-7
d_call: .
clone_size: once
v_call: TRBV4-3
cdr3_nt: TGCGCCAGCAGCCAACAGACAGGAAACTACGAGCAGTACTTC
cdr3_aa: CASSQQTGNYEQYF

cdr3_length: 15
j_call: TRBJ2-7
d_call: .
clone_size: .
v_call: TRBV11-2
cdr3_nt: TGTGCCAGCAGCTTAGCGACAGGAAACATGTACGAGCAGTACTTC
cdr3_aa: CASSLATGNMYEQYF

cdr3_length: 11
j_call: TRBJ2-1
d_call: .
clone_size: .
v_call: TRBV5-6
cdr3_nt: TGTGCCAGCAGCTGGGGCGTTGAGCAGTTCTTC
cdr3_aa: CASSWGVEQFF

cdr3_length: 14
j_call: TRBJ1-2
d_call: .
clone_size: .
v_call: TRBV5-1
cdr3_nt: TGCGCCAGCAGCTTGGCGACAGAAAACTATGGCTACACCTTC
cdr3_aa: CASSLATENYGYTF

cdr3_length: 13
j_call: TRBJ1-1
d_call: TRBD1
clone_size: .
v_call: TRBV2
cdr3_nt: TGTGCCAGCACCGAGAGGGGACAGGCCGAAGCTTTCTTT
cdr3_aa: CASTERGQAEAFF

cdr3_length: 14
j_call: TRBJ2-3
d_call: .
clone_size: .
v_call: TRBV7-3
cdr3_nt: TGTGCCAGCAGCCAGGGGGTAGCGGCAGATACGCAGTATTTT
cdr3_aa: CASSQGVAADTQYF

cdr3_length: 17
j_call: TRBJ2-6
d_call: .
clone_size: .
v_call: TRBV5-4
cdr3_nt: TGTGCCAGCAGCTCCCCGGGACTGCTCTCTGGGGCCAACGTCCTGACTTTC
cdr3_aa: CASSSPGLLSGANVLTF

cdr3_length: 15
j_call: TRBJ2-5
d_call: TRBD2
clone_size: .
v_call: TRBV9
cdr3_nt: TGTGCCAGCAGCGTCGGCGGGGGGGCCGGAGAGACCCAGTACTTC
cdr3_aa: CASSVGGGAGETQYF

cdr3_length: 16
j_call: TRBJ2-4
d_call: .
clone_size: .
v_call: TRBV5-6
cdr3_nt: TGTGCCAGCAGCATTAACCCGGGAGTAGCCAAAAACATTCAGTACTTC
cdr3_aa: CASSINPGVAKNIQYF

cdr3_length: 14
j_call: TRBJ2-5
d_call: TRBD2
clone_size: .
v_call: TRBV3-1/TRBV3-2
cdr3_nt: TGTGCCAGCAACCCTAGCGGGAGAGGAGAGACCCAGTACTTC
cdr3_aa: CASNPSGRGETQYF

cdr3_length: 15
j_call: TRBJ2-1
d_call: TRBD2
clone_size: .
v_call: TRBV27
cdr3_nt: TGTGCCAGCAGTCAAAGCGGGAGATATTTCAATGAGCAGTTCTTC
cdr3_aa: CASSQSGRYFNEQFF

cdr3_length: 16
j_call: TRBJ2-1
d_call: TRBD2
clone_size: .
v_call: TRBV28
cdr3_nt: TGTGCCAGCAGCCCACTAGCGGGAGCCCCCTACAATGAGCAGTTCTTC
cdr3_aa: CASSPLAGAPYNEQFF

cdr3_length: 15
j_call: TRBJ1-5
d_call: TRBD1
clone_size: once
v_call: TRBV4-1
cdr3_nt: TGCGCCAGCAGCCATGGGCAGGGGGTTAGTCAGCCCCAGCATTTT
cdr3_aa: CASSHGQGVSQPQHF

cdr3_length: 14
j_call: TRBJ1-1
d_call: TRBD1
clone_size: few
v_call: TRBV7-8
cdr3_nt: TGTGCCAGCAGCTTAACAGGGGTCCCCGGTAGAGCTTTCTTT
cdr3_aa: CASSLTGVPGRAFF

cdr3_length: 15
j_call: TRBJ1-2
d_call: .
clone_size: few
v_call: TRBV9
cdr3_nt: TGTGCCAGCAGCGAGGGGGACATGGGCATATATGACTACACCTTC
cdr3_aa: CASSEGDMGIYDYTF

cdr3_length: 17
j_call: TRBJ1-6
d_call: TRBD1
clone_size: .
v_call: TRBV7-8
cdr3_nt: TGTGCCAGCAGCTTAAGGGAACAGGGGCCCATCGGGTCACCCCTCCACTTT
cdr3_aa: CASSLREQGPIGSPLHF

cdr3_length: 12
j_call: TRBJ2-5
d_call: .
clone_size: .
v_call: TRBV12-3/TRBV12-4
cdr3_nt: TGTGCCAGCAGCCGGGGGAAAGAGACCCAGTACTTC
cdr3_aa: CASSRGKETQYF

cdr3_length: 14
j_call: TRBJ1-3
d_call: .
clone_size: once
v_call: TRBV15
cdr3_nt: TGTGCCACCAGCAGAGAGGCAGCTGGAAACACCATATATTTT
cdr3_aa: CATSREAAGNTIYF

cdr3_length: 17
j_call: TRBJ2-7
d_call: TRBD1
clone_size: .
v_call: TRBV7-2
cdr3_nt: TGTGCCAGCAGCTTACCCCTAGGACAGGGTGGTTCCTACGAGCAGTACTTC
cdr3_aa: CASSLPLGQGGSYEQYF

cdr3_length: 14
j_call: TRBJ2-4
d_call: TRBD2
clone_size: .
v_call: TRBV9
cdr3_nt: TGTGCCAGCAGCGTAGTAGCGGGAGGAAACATTCAGTACTTC
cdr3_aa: CASSVVAGGNIQYF

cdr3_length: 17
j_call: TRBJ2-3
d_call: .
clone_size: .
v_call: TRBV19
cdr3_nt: TGTGCCAGTAGTATTCAGGCCGGCCGTGGCGGCACAGATACGCAGTATTTT
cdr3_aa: CASSIQAGRGGTDTQYF

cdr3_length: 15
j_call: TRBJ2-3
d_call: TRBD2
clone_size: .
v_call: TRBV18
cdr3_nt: TGTGCCAGCTCACCAGGCGGGGGGGCAGCAGATACGCAGTATTTT
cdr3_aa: CASSPGGGAADTQYF

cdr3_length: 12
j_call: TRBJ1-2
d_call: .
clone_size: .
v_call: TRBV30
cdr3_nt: TGTGCCTGGACGGGGAGAAGCTATGGCTACACCTTC
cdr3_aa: CAWTGRSYGYTF

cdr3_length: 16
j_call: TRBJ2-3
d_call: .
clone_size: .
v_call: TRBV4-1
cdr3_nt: TGCGCCAGCAGCCAAGGGACAGACTCCCGCACAGATACGCAGTATTTT
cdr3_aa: CASSQGTDSRTDTQYF

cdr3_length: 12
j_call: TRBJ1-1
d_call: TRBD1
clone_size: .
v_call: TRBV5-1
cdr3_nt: TGCGCCAGCCGGGACAGGGTGGGTTCGACTTTCTTT
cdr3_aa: CASRDRVGSTFF

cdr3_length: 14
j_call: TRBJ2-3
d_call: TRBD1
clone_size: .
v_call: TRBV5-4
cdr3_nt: TGTGCCAGCAGGCGACAGGGGGTGGGGGATACGCAGTATTTT
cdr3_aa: CASRRQGVGDTQYF

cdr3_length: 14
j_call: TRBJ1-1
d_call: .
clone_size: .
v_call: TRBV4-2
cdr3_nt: TGTGCCAGCAGCCTACTACAGGCGAACACTGAAGCTTTCTTT
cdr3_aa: CASSLLQANTEAFF

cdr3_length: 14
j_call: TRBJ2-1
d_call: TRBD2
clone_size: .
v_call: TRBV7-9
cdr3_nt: TGTGCCAGCAGCTTAGCGGGACTACCAGATGAGCAGTTCTTC
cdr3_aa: CASSLAGLPDEQFF

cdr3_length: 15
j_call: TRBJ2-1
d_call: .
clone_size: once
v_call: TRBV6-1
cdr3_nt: TGTGCCAGCAGTGAACACGGGCGGGACTACAATGAGCAGTTCTTC
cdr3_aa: CASSEHGRDYNEQFF

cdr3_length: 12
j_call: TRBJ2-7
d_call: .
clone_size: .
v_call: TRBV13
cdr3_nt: TGTGCCAGCAGCTCACACTCCTACGAGCAGTACTTC
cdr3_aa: CASSSHSYEQYF